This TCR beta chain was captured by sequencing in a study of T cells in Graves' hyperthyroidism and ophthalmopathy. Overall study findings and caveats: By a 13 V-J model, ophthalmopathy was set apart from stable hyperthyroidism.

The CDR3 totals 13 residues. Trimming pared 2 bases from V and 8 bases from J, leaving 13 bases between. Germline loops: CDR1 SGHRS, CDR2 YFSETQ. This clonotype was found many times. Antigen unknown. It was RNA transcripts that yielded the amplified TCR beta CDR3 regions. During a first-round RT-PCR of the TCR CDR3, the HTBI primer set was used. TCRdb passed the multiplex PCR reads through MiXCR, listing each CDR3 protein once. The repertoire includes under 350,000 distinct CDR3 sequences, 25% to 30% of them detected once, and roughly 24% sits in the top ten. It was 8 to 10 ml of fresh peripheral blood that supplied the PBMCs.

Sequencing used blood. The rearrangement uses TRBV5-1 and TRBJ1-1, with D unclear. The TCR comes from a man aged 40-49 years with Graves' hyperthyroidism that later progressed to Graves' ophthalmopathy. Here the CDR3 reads CASSFVLATEAFF. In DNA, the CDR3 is TGCGCCAGCAGCTTTGTGTTGGCGACAGAAGCTTTCTTT. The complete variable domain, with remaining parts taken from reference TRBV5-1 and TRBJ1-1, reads KAGVTQTPRYLIKTRGQQVTLSCSPISGHRSVSWYQQTPGQGLQFLFEYFSETQRNKGNFPGRFSGRQFSNSRSEMNVSTLELGDSALYLCASSFVLATEAFFGQGTRLTVV.